This T cell receptor beta chain is drawn from a study of cytomegalovirus exposure and HLA in healthy donors. Study information: HLA-typed donors contributed approximately 92 million unique TCRs, which were held in an early data release. Notes on the study in general: A later analysis revealed that TCR association rates differed between HLA loci, peaking at DRB1 and bottoming out at HLA-C. Most sequenced TCRs were rare (though some public TCRs occurred in many donors). Investigators reported approximately 150 TCR beta chains as tied to cytomegalovirus.

60 Vbeta and 13 Jbeta primers were used in PCR. TCRdb's table, derived via immunoSEQ multiplex PCR, lists solely in-frame clones and lacks some. This sample has some 180,000 clones; approximately 70% occur once, and the top ten carry 1.5% to 2%. This clone has more than one count but fewer than ten. Its antigen is still unknown. The ends were cut back, 5 bases at V and 6 bases at J, with 10 bases in the middle. Germline lookup yields CDR1 WSHSY and CDR2 SAAADI. CDR3 length: 13 amino acids. The chain carries TRBV10-2 and TRBJ1-4; no clear D. The sequenced sample was PBMCs. The sequence derives from a woman younger than 45 in good health and CMV-seronegative. CDR3 protein: CASSRGRDEKLFF. DNA of the CDR3: TGCGCCAGCAGTCGCGGGAGGGATGAAAAACTGTTTTTT.